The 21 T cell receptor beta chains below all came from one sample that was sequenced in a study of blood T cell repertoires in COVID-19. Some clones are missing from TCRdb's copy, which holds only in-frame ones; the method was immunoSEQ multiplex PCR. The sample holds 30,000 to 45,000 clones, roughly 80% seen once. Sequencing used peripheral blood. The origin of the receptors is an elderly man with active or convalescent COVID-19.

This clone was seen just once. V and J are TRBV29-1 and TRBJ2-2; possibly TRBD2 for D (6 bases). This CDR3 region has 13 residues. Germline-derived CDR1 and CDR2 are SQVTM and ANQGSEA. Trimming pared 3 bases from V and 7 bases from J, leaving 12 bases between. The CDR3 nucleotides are TGCAGCGTTGACGCGGGGCGGGGCGGGGAGCTGTTTTTT. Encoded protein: CSVDAGRGGELFF.

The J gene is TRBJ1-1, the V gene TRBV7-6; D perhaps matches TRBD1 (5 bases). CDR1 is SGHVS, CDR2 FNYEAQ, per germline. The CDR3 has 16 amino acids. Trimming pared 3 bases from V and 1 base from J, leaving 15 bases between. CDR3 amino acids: CASSLDRQLKNTEAFF. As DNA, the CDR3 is TGTGCCAGCAGCTTGGACCGACAGCTGAAGAACACTGAAGCTTTCTTT.

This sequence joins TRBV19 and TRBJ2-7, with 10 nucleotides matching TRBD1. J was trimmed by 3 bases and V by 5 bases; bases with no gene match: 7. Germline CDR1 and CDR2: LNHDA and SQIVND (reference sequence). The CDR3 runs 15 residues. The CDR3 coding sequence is TGTGCCAGTAGTTATCGGGACAGGGGTAGCTACGAGCAGTACTTC. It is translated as CASSYRDRGSYEQYF. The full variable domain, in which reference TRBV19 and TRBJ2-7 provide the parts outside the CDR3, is DGGITQSPKYLFRKEGQNVTLSCEQNLNHDAMYWYRQDPGQGLRLIYYSQIVNDFQKGDIAEGYSVSREKKESFPLTVTSAQKNPTAFYLCASSYRDRGSYEQYFGPGTRLTVT.

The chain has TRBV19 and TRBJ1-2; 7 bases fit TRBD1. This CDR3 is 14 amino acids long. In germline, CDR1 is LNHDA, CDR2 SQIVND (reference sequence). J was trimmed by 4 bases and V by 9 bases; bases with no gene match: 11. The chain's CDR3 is CASTGQPYFYGYTF. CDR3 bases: TGTGCCAGCACGGGACAGCCGTACTTCTATGGCTACACCTTC.

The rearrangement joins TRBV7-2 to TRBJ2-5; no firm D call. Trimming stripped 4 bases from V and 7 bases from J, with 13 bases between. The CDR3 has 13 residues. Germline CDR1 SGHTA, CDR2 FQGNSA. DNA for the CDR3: TGTGCCAGCAGCTCCTTTACCGCCGGGACCCAGTACTTC. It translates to CASSSFTAGTQYF.

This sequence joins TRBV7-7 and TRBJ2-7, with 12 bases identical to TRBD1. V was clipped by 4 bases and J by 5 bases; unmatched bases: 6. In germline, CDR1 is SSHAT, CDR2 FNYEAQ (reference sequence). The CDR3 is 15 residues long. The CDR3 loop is CASSSGGTGGHEQYF. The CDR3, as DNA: TGTGCCAGCAGCTCAGGGGGGACAGGGGGCCACGAGCAGTACTTC.

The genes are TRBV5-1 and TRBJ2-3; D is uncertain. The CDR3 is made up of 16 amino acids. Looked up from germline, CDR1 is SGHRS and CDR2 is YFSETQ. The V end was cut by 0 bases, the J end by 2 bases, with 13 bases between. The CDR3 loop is CASSLGLSLLTDTQYF. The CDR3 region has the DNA TGCGCCAGCAGCTTGGGCCTTAGCTTACTCACAGATACGCAGTATTTT.

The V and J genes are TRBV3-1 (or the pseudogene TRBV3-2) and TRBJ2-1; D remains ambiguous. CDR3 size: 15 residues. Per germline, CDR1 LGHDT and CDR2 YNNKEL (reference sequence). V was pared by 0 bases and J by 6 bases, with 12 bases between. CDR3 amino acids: CASSQDARFGNEQFF. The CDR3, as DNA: TGTGCCAGCAGCCAAGACGCACGGTTCGGCAATGAGCAGTTCTTC.

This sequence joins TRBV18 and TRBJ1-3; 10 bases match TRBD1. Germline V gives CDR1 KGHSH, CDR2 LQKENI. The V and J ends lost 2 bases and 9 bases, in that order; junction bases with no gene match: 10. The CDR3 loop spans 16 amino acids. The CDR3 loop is CASSPAGQGNKGTIYF. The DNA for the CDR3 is TGTGCCAGCTCACCAGCGGGACAGGGGAATAAAGGCACCATATATTTT.

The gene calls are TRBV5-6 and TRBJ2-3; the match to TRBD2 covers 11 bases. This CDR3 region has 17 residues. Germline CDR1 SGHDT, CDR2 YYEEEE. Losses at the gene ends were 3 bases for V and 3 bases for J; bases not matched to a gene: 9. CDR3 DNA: TGTGCCAGCAGCTCCCTCCACACTAGCGGGGGTACAGATACGCAGTATTTT. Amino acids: CASSSLHTSGGTDTQYF.

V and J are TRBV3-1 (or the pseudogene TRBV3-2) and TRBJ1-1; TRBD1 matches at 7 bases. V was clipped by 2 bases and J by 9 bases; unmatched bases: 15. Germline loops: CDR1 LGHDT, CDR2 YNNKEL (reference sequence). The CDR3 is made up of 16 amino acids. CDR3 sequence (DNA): TGTGCCAGCAGCCAATCCCCGGGACAGTCGGGACTTCAAGCTTTCTTT. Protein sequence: CASSQSPGQSGLQAFF.

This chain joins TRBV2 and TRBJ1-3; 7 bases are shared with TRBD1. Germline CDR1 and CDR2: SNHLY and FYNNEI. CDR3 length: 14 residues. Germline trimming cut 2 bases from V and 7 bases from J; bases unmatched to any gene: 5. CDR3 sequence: CASSERTGDNTIYF. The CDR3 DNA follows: TGTGCCAGCAGTGAACGTACAGGGGACAACACCATATATTTT.

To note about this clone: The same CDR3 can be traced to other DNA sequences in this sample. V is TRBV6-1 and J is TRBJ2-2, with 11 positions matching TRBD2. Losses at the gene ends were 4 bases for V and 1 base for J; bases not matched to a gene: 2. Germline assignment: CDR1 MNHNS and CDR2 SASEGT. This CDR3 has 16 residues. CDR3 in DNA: TGTGCCAGCAGTGGACTAGCGGGAAGGAACACCGGGGAGCTGTTTTTT. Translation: CASSGLAGRNTGELFF.

CDR3 amino acids: CASSLGVLGSETQYF. In nucleotides, the CDR3 is TGTGCCAGCAGCTTAGGGGTTTTAGGGAGTGAGACCCAGTACTTC. This chain uses TRBV7-2 with TRBJ2-5; D possibly corresponds to TRBD2 (5 bases). Germline V gene sequence: CDR1 SGHTA, CDR2 FQGNSA. V lost 1 base and J lost 5, with 14 bases in between. The CDR3 is 15 amino acids.

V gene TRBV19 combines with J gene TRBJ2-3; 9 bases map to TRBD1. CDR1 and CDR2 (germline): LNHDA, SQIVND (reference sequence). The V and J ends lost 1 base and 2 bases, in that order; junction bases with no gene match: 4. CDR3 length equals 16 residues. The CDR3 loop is CASSIVRDRVTDTQYF. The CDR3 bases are TGTGCCAGTAGTATAGTTCGGGACAGGGTCACAGATACGCAGTATTTT.

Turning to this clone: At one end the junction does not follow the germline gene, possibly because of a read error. The CDR3 protein is CASSNLRRNGKLFF. The CDR3 DNA sequence: TGTGCCAGCAGCAACCTTAGGAGGAATGGAAAACTGTTTTTT. V is TRBV5-6 and J is TRBJ1-4; D gene uncertain. Germline lookup yields CDR1 SGHDT and CDR2 YYEEEE. This CDR3 region has 14 residues. Together with reference TRBV5-6 and TRBJ1-4, the CDR3 gives the full variable domain: DAGVTQSPTHLIKTRGQQVTLRCSPKSGHDTVSWYQQALGQGPQFIFQYYEEEERQRGNFPDRFSGHQFPNYSSELNVNALLLGDSALYLCASSNLRRNGKLFFGSGTQLSVL.

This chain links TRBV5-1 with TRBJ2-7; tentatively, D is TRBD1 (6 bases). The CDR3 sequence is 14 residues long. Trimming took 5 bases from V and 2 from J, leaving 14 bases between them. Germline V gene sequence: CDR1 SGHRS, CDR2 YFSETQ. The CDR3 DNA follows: TGCGCCAGCAGTTCCTCAGGGGTTGCCTACGAGCAGTACTTC. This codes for CASSSSGVAYEQYF.

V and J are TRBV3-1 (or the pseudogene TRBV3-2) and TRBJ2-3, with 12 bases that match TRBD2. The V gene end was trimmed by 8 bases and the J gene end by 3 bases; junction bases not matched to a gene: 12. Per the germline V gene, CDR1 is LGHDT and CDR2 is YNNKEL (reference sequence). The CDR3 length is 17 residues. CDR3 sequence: CASQPTHTSGRTDTQYF. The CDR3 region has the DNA TGTGCCAGCCAGCCTACTCATACTAGCGGGAGGACAGATACGCAGTATTTT.

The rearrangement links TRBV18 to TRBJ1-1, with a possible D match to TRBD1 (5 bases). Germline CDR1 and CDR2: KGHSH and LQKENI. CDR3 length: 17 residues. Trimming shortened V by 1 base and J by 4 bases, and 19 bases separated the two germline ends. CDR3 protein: CASSPQAGTNIGTEAFF. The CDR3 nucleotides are TGTGCCAGCTCACCACAGGCAGGGACTAATATAGGCACTGAAGCTTTCTTT.

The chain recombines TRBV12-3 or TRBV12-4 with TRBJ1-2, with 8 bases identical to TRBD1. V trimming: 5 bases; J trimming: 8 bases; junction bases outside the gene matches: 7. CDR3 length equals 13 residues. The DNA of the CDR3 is TGTGCCAGCAGTATCGGACAGGGCTGGGGCTACACCTTC. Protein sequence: CASSIGQGWGYTF.

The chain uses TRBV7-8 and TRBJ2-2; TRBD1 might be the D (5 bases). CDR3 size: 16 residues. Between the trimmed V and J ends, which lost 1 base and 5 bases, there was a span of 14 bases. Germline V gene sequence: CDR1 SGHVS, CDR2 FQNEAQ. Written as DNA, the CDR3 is TGTGCCAGCAGCTTAGTGGCAGGGCGTGGGACCGGGGAGCTGTTTTTT. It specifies CASSLVAGRGTGELFF.